Shown below are 32 T cell receptor beta chains from a single sample sequenced in a study of blood T cell repertoires in COVID-19. Assay used: immunoSEQ multiplex PCR; TCRdb lists only in-frame clones, some missing. The table records around 94,000 clones, about 78% of them present only once. Sequencing was carried out using peripheral blood. The receptors shown here come from a man between 60 and 75 years old with active or convalescent COVID-19.

This clone was recorded a few times. For the CDR3, the DNA is TGTGCCAGCAGCCCCACTGGCGGGAACCGCGTTGAGCAGTTCTTC. It codes for CASSPTGGNRVEQFF. The J gene is TRBJ2-1, the V gene TRBV7-2, with D perhaps TRBD2 (6 bases). The CDR3 is 15 residues long. Germline V gene lookup returns CDR1 SGHTA and CDR2 FQGNSA. The V gene lost 5 bases and the J gene lost 9 bases, with 20 bases spanning the gap.

For the CDR3, the DNA is TGTGCCAGCTCACGAACGGGGAACACTGAAGCTTTCTTT. The encoded protein is CASSRTGNTEAFF. This chain uses TRBV18 with TRBJ1-1; unclear D gene. The CDR3 runs 13 residues. Trimming cost V 4 bases and J 1 base, with 7 bases left between them. The germline CDR1 and CDR2 sequences are KGHSH and LQKENI.

This sequence joins TRBV2 and TRBJ1-3, with 7 bases identical to TRBD1. This CDR3 has 16 residues. The germline gives CDR1 SNHLY, CDR2 FYNNEI. After removal of 5 bases from V and 4 bases from J, the junction contained 11 bases not matched to a gene. CDR3 bases: TGTGCCAGCAGTTATCATGATTTGGACAGGGGAAACACCATATATTTT. Protein product: CASSYHDLDRGNTIYF.

V usage is TRBV5-8 and J usage is TRBJ2-2; TRBD2 agrees at 8 bases. The CDR3 covers 17 residues. The junction had 5 bases not matched to a gene; V was cut back by 0 bases and J by 1 base. In germline, CDR1 is SGHTS, CDR2 YDEGEE. CDR3 amino acids: CASSLVSGSVNTGELFF. The CDR3 DNA follows: TGTGCCAGCAGCTTGGTGAGCGGGAGCGTGAACACCGGGGAGCTGTTTTTT.

The genes are TRBV5-1 and TRBJ2-5; D is uncertain. The germline V gene encodes CDR1 SGHRS and CDR2 YFSETQ. This CDR3 has 12 residues. The V end lost 4 bases, the J end lost 2 bases, and 6 bases lay between the germline ends. CDR3 bases: TGCGCCAGCAGCGCCAGACAAGAGACCCAGTACTTC. This gives the protein CASSARQETQYF.

The genes are TRBV7-2 and TRBJ2-1; TRBD2 might be the D (5 bases). V lost 5 bases and J 4 bases, leaving 15 bases between the germline ends. Germline V gives CDR1 SGHTA, CDR2 FQGNSA. The CDR3 spans 15 residues. The CDR3 is CASSPSGLIYNEQFF. The CDR3 DNA follows: TGTGCCAGCAGCCCAAGCGGACTCATTTACAATGAGCAGTTCTTC.

This clone was seen a handful of times. The rearrangement uses TRBV10-1 and TRBJ2-7; 8 bases are a match to TRBD2. Germline lookup yields CDR1 WNHNN and CDR2 SYGVQD (reference sequence). The ends lost 5 bases at V and 0 bases at J; junction bases unmatched: 3. CDR3 length: 14 amino acids. CDR3 amino acids: CASSISGNSYEQYF. CDR3 sequence (DNA): TGCGCCAGCAGTATTAGCGGGAACTCCTACGAGCAGTACTTC.

The chain combines TRBV2 with TRBJ2-3; D may be TRBD2 (5 bases). The CDR3 runs to 14 residues. Germline-derived CDR1 and CDR2 are SNHLY and FYNNEI. V lost 4 bases, J lost 3 bases, and 11 bases lay in between. CDR3 DNA: TGTGCCAGCAGTGGGGCTAGGACTACAGATACGCAGTATTTT. As protein: CASSGARTTDTQYF. Full variable domain (remainder filled in from reference TRBV2 and TRBJ2-3): EPEVTQTPSHQVTQMGQEVILRCVPISNHLYFYWYRQILGQKVEFLVSFYNNEISEKSEIFDDQFSVERPDGSNFTLKIRSTKLEDSAMYFCASSGARTTDTQYFGPGTRLTVL.

The chain couples TRBV11-2 to TRBJ2-1; maybe TRBD2 (5 bases). This CDR3 has 15 residues. Trimming removed 3 bases at V and 6 bases at J, with 15 bases between. Germline V gene sequence: CDR1 SGHAT, CDR2 FQNNGV. The CDR3 loop reads CASSLGYRRPNEQFF. For the CDR3, the DNA is TGTGCCAGCAGCTTGGGCTACCGGAGGCCCAATGAGCAGTTCTTC. The variable domain in full, with the rest retrieved from reference TRBV11-2 and TRBJ2-1, is EAGVAQSPRYKIIEKRQSVAFWCNPISGHATLYWYQQILGQGPKLLIQFQNNGVVDDSQLPKDRFSAERLKGVDSTLKIQPAKLEDSAVYLCASSLGYRRPNEQFFGPGTRLTVL.

The genes are TRBV5-6 and TRBJ2-7, with 7 bases identical to TRBD2. The CDR3 loop spans 13 amino acids. Unmatched junction bases numbered 4, after V lost 4 bases and J lost 3 bases. Germline V gives CDR1 SGHDT, CDR2 YYEEEE. Here the CDR3 reads CASSRPSGYEQYF. Written as DNA, the CDR3 is TGTGCCAGCAGCCGCCCTAGCGGCTACGAGCAGTACTTC.

This clone turned up a few times. The chain uses TRBV6-6 and TRBJ1-1; 8 nucleotides align to TRBD1. The V gene's germline CDR1 is MNHNY and CDR2 SVGAGI (reference sequence). V lost 6 bases, J lost 1 base, and 10 bases stayed unmatched. The CDR3 extends over 16 amino acids. The CDR3 nucleotides are TGTGCCAGCAGCCCGACAGGGGCCAAGTCGAACACTGAAGCTTTCTTT. Amino acids: CASSPTGAKSNTEAFF.

The rearrangement links TRBV7-9 to TRBJ2-1; 8 bases map to TRBD1. The CDR3 has 15 amino acids. The V gene end was trimmed by 5 bases and the J gene end by 4 bases; junction bases not matched to a gene: 7. Germline CDR1 is SEHNR and CDR2 is FQNEAQ (reference sequence). The CDR3 loop is CASSQRQGRYNEQFF. CDR3 sequence (DNA): TGTGCCAGCAGCCAGAGACAGGGGCGATACAATGAGCAGTTCTTC.

This chain uses TRBV27 with TRBJ1-2, with no clear D. The CDR3 has 14 amino acids. V lost 4 bases and J 8 bases, leaving 17 bases between the germline ends. CDR1 and CDR2 from the germline V gene are MNHEY and SMNVEV (reference sequence). CDR3 protein: CASSSRVSPGGYTF. The CDR3 bases are TGTGCCAGCAGTTCGAGGGTCTCTCCGGGAGGCTACACCTTC.

The chain couples TRBV5-1 to TRBJ2-7; TRBD1 is a possible D gene (6 bases). This CDR3 spans 14 amino acids. V lost 0 bases, J lost 6 bases, and 13 bases lay in between. Looked up from germline, CDR1 is SGHRS and CDR2 is YFSETQ. The CDR3 DNA is TGCGCCAGCAGCTTGGCGGCAGGGGCCGGCGAGCAGTACGTC. Amino acids: CASSLAAGAGEQYV.

This clone was seen just once. J is TRBJ1-1 and V is TRBV11-2; the match to TRBD1 covers 7 bases. Looked up from germline, CDR1 is SGHAT and CDR2 is FQNNGV. CDR3 length equals 13 residues. The J segment lost 7 bases and the V segment lost 5 bases, leaving 7 bases of the junction unmatched. The CDR3 reads CASSRLQGDEAFF. The CDR3 region has the DNA TGTGCCAGCAGCAGATTGCAGGGGGATGAAGCTTTCTTT.

The chain carries TRBV28 and TRBJ2-2; 7 bases are shared with TRBD1. The CDR3 is 15 amino acids. Per the germline V gene, CDR1 is MDHEN and CDR2 is SYDVKM. Trimming at V came to 2 bases and at J to 1 base, leaving 1 base not matched to a gene. The CDR3 reads CASSLGQVNTGELFF. The CDR3 coding sequence is TGTGCCAGCAGTTTAGGACAGGTGAACACCGGGGAGCTGTTTTTT.

The J gene is TRBJ2-7, the V gene TRBV4-1; D might be TRBD2 (5 bases). CDR1 MGHRA and CDR2 YSYEKL come from the germline V gene. This CDR3 comprises 13 residues. V was shortened by 2 bases and J by 0 bases, with 5 bases between the two germline ends. CDR3 residues: CASSQTSSYEQYF. Written as DNA, the CDR3 is TGCGCCAGCAGCCAAACTAGCTCCTACGAGCAGTACTTC.

The chain has TRBV29-1 and TRBJ2-2; 8 bases fit TRBD1. V was pared by 0 bases and J by 5 bases, with 11 bases of the junction left unmatched. From germline, CDR1 is SQVTM and CDR2 ANQGSEA. The CDR3 length is 17 residues. CDR3 amino acids: CSVEELAGTGGTGELFF. Here the CDR3 DNA reads TGCAGCGTTGAAGAACTGGCCGGGACAGGCGGGACCGGGGAGCTGTTTTTT.

The chain couples TRBV6-2 or TRBV6-3 to TRBJ1-5; unclear D gene. The V gene's germline CDR1 is MNHEY and CDR2 SVGEGT. This CDR3 contains 15 residues. Trimming cost V 5 bases and J 6 bases, with 17 bases left between them. The CDR3 sequence: CASSIPYVPGQPQHF. The CDR3 DNA sequence: TGTGCCAGCAGTATCCCGTACGTACCAGGTCAGCCCCAGCATTTT.

This clone has more than one count but fewer than ten. This sequence joins TRBV19 and TRBJ1-5; 9 nucleotides line up with TRBD1. The CDR3 length is 16 residues. Germline assignment: CDR1 LNHDA and CDR2 SQIVND (reference sequence). After removal of 6 bases from V and 2 bases from J, the junction contained 8 bases not matched to a gene. The CDR3 loop is CASSLQGAPGNQPQHF. CDR3 in DNA: TGTGCCAGTAGCCTACAGGGGGCGCCGGGCAATCAGCCCCAGCATTTT.

The genes are TRBV28 and TRBJ2-4, with D possibly being TRBD1 (6 bases). The CDR3 has 14 amino acids. With 3 bases removed from V and 1 base from J, the gap between germline ends came to 7 bases. CDR1 is MDHEN, CDR2 SYDVKM, per germline. The CDR3 region has the DNA TGTGCCAGCAGTTTCGGACAGGCCAAAAACATTCAGTACTTC. It translates to CASSFGQAKNIQYF.

A note on this clone: Other DNA sequences of this sample code for an identical CDR3. This chain joins TRBV5-1 and TRBJ2-2; possibly TRBD1 for D (6 bases). V lost 4 bases and J 1 base, leaving 8 bases between the germline ends. From germline, CDR1 is SGHRS and CDR2 YFSETQ. CDR3 size: 14 residues. The CDR3 loop reads CASSLGQNTGELFF. The CDR3 DNA sequence: TGCGCCAGCAGCCTGGGACAGAACACCGGGGAGCTGTTTTTT.

This chain joins TRBV2 and TRBJ1-1, with 8 positions matching TRBD1. The CDR3 is 14 residues long. Germline CDR1 SNHLY, CDR2 FYNNEI. V lost 4 bases to trimming and J lost 0 bases; unmatched junction nucleotides: 1. The CDR3, as DNA: TGTGCCAGCAGTGCGGGACAGGTGAACACTGAAGCTTTCTTT. As protein: CASSAGQVNTEAFF.

V gene TRBV5-4 combines with J gene TRBJ2-7; D is possibly TRBD2 (6 bases). Trimming removed 0 bases from V and 2 bases from J, with 12 bases in between. This CDR3 is 15 amino acids long. In germline, CDR1 is SGHNT, CDR2 YYREEE (reference sequence). This CDR3 is CASSLAGGGAYEQYV. In DNA, the CDR3 is TGTGCCAGCAGCTTGGCCGGGGGAGGAGCCTACGAGCAGTACGTC.

This chain joins TRBV7-3 and TRBJ2-3; D ambiguous. Trimming stripped 1 base from V and 4 bases from J, with 12 bases between. The germline V gene encodes CDR1 SGHTA and CDR2 FQGTGA. The CDR3 extends over 15 amino acids. The CDR3: CASSLNGLSADTQYF. CDR3 bases: TGTGCCAGCAGCTTAAACGGTCTCTCCGCAGATACGCAGTATTTT.

V and J are TRBV2 and TRBJ1-4; TRBD1 matches at 7 bases. Germline V gene lookup returns CDR1 SNHLY and CDR2 FYNNEI. The CDR3 has 13 amino acids. V shed 7 bases and J 8 bases; nucleotides not matched to a gene: 7. The DNA for the CDR3 is TGTGCCAGCACCGCGACAGGGTGGGAAAAACTGTTTTTT. As protein: CASTATGWEKLFF.

V gene TRBV5-5 combines with J gene TRBJ1-3; D gene ambiguous. Trimming took off 0 bases at V and 2 bases at J, with 6 bases between the two ends. Germline CDR1 is SGHKS and CDR2 is YYEKEE (reference sequence). The CDR3 is made up of 14 amino acids. The CDR3, as DNA: TGTGCCAGCAGCTTGGTCGGGGCTGGAAACACCATATATTTT. This translates into CASSLVGAGNTIYF.

This clone was observed a handful of times. This sequence joins TRBV2 and TRBJ1-4; no clear D. Germline V gene data show CDR1 as SNHLY and CDR2 as FYNNEI. Deletions cut 5 bases from V and 4 bases from J, with 8 bases between. The CDR3 is made up of 13 amino acids. In nucleotides, the CDR3 is TGTGCCAGCAGTAGACTGGGTAATGAAAAACTGTTTTTT. Translation gives CASSRLGNEKLFF.

This clone was seen once. The chain couples TRBV27 to TRBJ2-2; D call uncertain. The germline V gene encodes CDR1 MNHEY and CDR2 SMNVEV (reference sequence). V shed 4 bases and J shed 6 bases, with 6 bases lying between them. The CDR3 consists of 12 residues. The CDR3 region has the DNA TGTGCCAGCAGTTCTACGGCCGGGGAGCTGTTTTTT. It yields the protein CASSSTAGELFF.

The chain has TRBV18 and TRBJ1-1; 10 bases fit TRBD1. The CDR3 is 17 amino acids. Looked up from germline, CDR1 is KGHSH and CDR2 is LQKENI. V dropped 4 bases and J dropped 7; count of bases not matched to a gene: 15. This chain's CDR3 is CASSQTMGTGEEHEAFF. The CDR3 bases are TGTGCCAGCTCACAAACGATGGGGACAGGGGAGGAACATGAAGCTTTCTTT.

This chain links TRBV7-2 with TRBJ2-7; 8 bases map to TRBD1. Trimming cost V 3 bases and J 6 bases; bases outside gene matches: 10. The CDR3 consists of 15 residues. The germline CDR1 and CDR2 sequences are SGHTA and FQGNSA. The CDR3 DNA follows: TGTGCCAGCAGCTTCGGTACAGGGGGTCAGAGCGAGCAGTACGTC. Amino acid sequence: CASSFGTGGQSEQYV.

J is TRBJ2-7 and V is TRBV3-1 (or the pseudogene TRBV3-2), with D possibly TRBD1 on 6 matching bases. The germline CDR1 and CDR2 sequences are LGHDT and YNNKEL (reference sequence). The CDR3 loop spans 12 amino acids. V was pared by 4 bases and J by 6 bases, with 10 bases between. Here the CDR3 DNA reads TGTGCCAGCAGCCGAACAGGGAGCGAGCAGTACTTC. This encodes CASSRTGSEQYF.